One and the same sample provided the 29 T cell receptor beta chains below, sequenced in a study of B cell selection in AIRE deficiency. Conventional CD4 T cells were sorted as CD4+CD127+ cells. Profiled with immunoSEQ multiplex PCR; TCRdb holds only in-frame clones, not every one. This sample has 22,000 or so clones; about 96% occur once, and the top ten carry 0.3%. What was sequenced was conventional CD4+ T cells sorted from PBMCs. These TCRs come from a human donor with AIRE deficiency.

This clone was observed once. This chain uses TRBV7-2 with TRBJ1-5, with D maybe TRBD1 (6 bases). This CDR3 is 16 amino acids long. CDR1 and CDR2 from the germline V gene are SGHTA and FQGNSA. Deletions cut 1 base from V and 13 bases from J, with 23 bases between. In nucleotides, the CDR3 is TGTGCCAGCAGCTTAGAGCCTGAAGGGGGGACGGGAGGACAGCATTTT. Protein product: CASSLEPEGGTGGQHF.

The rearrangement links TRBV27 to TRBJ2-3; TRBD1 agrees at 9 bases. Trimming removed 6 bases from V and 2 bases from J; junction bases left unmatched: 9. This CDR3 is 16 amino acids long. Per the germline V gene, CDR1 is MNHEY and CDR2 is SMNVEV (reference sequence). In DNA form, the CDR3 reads TGTGCCAGCAGACCTCCCGGGACAGGGTCCACAGATACGCAGTATTTT. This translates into CASRPPGTGSTDTQYF.

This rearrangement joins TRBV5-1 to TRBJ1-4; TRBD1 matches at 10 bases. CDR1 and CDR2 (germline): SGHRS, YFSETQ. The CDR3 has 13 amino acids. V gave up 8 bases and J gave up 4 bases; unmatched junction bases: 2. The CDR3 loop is CASRDRGNEKLFF. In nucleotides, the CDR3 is TGCGCCAGTAGGGACAGGGGTAATGAAAAACTGTTTTTT. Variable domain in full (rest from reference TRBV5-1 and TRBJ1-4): KAGVTQTPRYLIKTRGQQVTLSCSPISGHRSVSWYQQTPGQGLQFLFEYFSETQRNKGNFPGRFSGRQFSNSRSEMNVSTLELGDSALYLCASRDRGNEKLFFGSGTQLSVL.

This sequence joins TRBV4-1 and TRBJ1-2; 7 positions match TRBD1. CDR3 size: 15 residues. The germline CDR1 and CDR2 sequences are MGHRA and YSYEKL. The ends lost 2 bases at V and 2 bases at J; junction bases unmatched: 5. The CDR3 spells CASSQLGQANYGYTF. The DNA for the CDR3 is TGCGCCAGCAGCCAACTCGGACAGGCGAACTATGGCTACACCTTC.

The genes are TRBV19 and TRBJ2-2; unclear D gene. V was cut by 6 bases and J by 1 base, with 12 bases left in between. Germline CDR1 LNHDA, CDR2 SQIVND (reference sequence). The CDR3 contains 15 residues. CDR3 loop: CASSLPGRNTGELFF. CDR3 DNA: TGTGCCAGTAGCCTCCCCGGGCGGAACACCGGGGAGCTGTTTTTT.

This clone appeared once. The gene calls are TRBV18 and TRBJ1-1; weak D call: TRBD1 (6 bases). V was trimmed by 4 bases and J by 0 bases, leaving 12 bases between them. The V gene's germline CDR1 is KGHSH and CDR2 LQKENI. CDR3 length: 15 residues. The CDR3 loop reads CASSRQGRVNTEAFF. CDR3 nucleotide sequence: TGTGCCAGCTCACGCCAGGGGAGGGTGAACACTGAAGCTTTCTTT.

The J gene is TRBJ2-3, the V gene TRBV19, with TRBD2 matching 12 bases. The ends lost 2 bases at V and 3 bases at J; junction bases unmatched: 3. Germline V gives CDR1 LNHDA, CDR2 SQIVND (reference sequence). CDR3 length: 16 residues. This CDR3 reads CASSILAGGPTDTQYF. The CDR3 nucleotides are TGTGCCAGTAGTATACTAGCGGGAGGGCCGACAGATACGCAGTATTTT. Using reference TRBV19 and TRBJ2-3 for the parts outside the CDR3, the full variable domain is DGGITQSPKYLFRKEGQNVTLSCEQNLNHDAMYWYRQDPGQGLRLIYYSQIVNDFQKGDIAEGYSVSREKKESFPLTVTSAQKNPTAFYLCASSILAGGPTDTQYFGPGTRLTVL.

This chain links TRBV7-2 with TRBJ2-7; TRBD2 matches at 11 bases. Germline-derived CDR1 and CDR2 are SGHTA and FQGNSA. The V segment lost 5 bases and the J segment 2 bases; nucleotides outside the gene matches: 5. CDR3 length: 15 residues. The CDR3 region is CASSLRLAGTYEQYF. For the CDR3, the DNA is TGTGCCAGCAGCCTCCGACTAGCGGGGACCTACGAGCAGTACTTC. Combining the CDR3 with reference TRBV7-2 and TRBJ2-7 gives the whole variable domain GAGVSQSPSNKVTEKGKDVELRCDPISGHTALYWYRQSLGQGLEFLIYFQGNSAPDKSGLPSDRFSAERTGGSVSTLTIQRTQQEDSAVYLCASSLRLAGTYEQYFGPGTRLTVT.

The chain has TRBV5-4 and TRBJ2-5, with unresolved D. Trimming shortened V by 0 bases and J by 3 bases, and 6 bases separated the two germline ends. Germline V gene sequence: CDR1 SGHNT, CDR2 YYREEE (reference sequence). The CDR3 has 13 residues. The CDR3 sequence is CASSLVEEETQYF. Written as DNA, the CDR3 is TGTGCCAGCAGCTTGGTTGAGGAAGAGACCCAGTACTTC.

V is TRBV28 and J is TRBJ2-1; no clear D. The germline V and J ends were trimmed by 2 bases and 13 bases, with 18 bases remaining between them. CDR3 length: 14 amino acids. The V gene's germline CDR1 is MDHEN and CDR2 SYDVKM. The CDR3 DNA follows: TGTGCCAGCAGTTTAATTTCCCCCGTGACGTCCCAGTTCTTC. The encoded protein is CASSLISPVTSQFF.

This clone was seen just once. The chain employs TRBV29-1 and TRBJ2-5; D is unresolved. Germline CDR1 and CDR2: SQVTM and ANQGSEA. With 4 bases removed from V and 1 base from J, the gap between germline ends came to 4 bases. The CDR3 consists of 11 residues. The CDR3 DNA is TGCAGCGTTGCGCCCCAAGAGACCCAGTACTTC. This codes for CSVAPQETQYF.

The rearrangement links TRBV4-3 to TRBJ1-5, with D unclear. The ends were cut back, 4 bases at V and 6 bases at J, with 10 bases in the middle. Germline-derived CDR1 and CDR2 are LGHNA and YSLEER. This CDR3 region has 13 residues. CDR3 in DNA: TGCGCCAGCAGCCGAGAGGCGGGTCAGCCCCAGCATTTT. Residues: CASSREAGQPQHF.

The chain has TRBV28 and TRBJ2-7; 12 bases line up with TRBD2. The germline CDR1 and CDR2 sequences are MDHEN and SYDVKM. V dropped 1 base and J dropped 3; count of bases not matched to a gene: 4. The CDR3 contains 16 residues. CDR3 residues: CASSLSVTSGGYEQYF. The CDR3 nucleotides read TGTGCCAGCAGTTTATCCGTGACTAGCGGGGGCTACGAGCAGTACTTC.

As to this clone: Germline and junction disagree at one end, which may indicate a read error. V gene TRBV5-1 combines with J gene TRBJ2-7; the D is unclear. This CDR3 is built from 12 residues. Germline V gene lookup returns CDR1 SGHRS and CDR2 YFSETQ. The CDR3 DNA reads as TGCGCCAGCAGCGAGCACTCCCACGAGCAGTACTTC. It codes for CASSEHSHEQYF.

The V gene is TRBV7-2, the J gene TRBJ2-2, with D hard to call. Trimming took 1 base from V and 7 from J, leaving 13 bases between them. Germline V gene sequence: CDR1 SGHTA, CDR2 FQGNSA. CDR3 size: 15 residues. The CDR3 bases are TGTGCCAGCAGCTTAGATCGGGTGTTGAGCGGGGAGCTGTTTTTT. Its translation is CASSLDRVLSGELFF.

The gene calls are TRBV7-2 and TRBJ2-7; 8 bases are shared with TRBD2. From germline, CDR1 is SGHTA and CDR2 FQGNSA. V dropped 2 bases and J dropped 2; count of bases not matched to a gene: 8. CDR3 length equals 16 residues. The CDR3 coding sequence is TGTGCCAGCAGCTTAAGCGCGGGAGGCGTCCCCTACGAGCAGTACTTC. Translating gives CASSLSAGGVPYEQYF.

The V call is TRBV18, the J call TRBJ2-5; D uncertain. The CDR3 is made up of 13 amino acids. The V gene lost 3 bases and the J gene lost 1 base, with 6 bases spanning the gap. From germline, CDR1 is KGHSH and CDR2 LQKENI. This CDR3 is CASSPGSQETQYF. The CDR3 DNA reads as TGTGCCAGCTCACCCGGATCCCAAGAGACCCAGTACTTC.

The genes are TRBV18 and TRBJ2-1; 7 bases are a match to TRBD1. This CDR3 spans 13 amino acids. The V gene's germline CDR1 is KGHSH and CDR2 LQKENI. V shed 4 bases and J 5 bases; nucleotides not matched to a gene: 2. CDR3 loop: CASSHGTDNEQFF. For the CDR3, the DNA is TGTGCCAGCTCACACGGGACAGACAATGAGCAGTTCTTC.

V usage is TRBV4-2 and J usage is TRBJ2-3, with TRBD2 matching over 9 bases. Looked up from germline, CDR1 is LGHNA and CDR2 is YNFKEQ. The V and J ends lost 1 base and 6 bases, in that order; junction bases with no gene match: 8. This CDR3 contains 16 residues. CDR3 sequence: CASSQAGSGRTDTQYF. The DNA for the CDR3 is TGTGCCAGCAGCCAAGCGGGTAGCGGGAGAACGGATACGCAGTATTTT.

The CDR3 loop is CASRRQGEAFF. DNA of the CDR3: TGTGCCAGCAGGAGACAGGGTGAAGCTTTCTTT. This sequence joins TRBV25-1 and TRBJ1-1; TRBD1 matches at 7 bases. The V gene's germline CDR1 is MGHDK and CDR2 SYGVNS. V lost 6 bases to trimming and J lost 7 bases; unmatched junction nucleotides: 2. The CDR3 sequence is 11 residues long.

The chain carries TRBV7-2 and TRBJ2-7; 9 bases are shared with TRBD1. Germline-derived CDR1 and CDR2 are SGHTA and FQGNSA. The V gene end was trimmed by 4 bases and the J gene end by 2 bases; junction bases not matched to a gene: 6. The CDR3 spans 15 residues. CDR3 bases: TGTGCCAGCAGCTCGGTGGGACAGGGTCCCTACGAGCAGTACTTC. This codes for CASSSVGQGPYEQYF.

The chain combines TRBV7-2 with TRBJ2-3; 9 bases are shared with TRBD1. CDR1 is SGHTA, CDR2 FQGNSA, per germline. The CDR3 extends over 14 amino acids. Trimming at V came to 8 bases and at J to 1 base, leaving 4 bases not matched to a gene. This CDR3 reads CASLRDRGTDTQYF. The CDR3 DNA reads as TGTGCCAGCCTCCGGGACAGGGGCACAGATACGCAGTATTTT.

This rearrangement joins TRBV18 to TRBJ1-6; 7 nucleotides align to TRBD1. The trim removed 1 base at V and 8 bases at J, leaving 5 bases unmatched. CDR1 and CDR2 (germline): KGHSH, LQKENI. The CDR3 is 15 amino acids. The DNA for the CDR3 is TGTGCCAGCTCACCACAGGGGGCAGCGGATTCACCCCTCCACTTT. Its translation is CASSPQGAADSPLHF.

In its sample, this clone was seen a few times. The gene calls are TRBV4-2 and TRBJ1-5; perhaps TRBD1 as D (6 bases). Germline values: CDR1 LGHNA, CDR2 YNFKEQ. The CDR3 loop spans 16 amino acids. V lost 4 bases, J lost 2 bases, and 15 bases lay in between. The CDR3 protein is CASSRSGATGNQPQHF. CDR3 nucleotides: TGTGCCAGCAGCCGCTCGGGGGCAACGGGCAATCAGCCCCAGCATTTT.

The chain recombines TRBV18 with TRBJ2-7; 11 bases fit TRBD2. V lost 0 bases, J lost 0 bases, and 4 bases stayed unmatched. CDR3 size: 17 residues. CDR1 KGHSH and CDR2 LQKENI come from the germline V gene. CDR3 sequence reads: CASSPPRGLAGSYEQYF. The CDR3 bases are TGTGCCAGCTCACCACCGAGAGGACTAGCGGGCTCCTACGAGCAGTACTTC.

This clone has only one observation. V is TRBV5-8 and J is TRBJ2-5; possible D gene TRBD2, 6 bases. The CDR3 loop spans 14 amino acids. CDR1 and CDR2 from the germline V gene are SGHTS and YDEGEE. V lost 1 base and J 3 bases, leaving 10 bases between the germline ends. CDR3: CASSLQGGKETQYF. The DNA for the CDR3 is TGTGCCAGCAGCTTGCAGGGAGGTAAAGAGACCCAGTACTTC.

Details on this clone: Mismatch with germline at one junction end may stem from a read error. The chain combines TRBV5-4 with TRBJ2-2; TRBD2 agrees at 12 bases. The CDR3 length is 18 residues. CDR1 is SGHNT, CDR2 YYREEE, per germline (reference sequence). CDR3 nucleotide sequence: TGTGCCAGCAGCCCATGGTATACTAGCGGGGGGAACCCCGGGGAGCTGTTTTTT. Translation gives CASSPWYTSGGNPGELFF.

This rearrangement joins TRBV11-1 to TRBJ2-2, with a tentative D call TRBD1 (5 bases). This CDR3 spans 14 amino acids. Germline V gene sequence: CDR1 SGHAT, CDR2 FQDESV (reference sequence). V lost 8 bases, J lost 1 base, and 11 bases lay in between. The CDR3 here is CASVLDRNTGELFF. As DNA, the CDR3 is TGTGCCAGCGTACTTGACAGGAACACCGGGGAGCTGTTTTTT. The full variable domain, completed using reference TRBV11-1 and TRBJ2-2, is EAEVAQSPRYKITEKSQAVAFWCDPISGHATLYWYRQILGQGPELLVQFQDESVVDDSQLPKDRFSAERLKGVDSTLKIQPAELGDSAMYLCASVLDRNTGELFFGEGSRLTVL.

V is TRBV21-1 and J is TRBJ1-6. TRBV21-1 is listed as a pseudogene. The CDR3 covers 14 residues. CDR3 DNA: TGTGCCAGCAGCAAGGGGGGTGGGGAGAAACCCCTCCACTTT. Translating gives CASSKGGGEKPLHF.